This T cell receptor (beta chain) was sequenced in a study of beta chain features in type 1 diabetes. A sort by CD45RO/CCR7/CD25/CD127/CD95/CD27 yielded CD4+ naive, central memory, regulatory and stem cell-like memory cells. With 4 bases clipped from V and 5 bases from J, the junction kept 8 bases outside the gene matches. The germline gives CDR1 MGHDK, CDR2 SYGVNS. The CDR3 loop spans 15 amino acids. A few counts support this clone. Its target is not known. All of the isolated RNA was reverse transcribed, so expressed TCRB transcripts were sequenced. Measured with immunoSEQ multiplex PCR; TCRdb has only the in-frame clones, and not every one. The top ten clones hold less than 0.025% of a sample with roughly 700,000 clones, roughly 13% of them seen once. Study observations and caveats: The naive, central memory and Treg TCRB repertoires showed an apparent similarity that was greater among patients than among healthy donors. Moderate but significant shortening of TCRB CDR3s was recorded in all four CD4+ subsets from Type 1 diabetes patients.

The chain links TRBV25-1 to TRBJ2-4; 7 nucleotides match TRBD1. Sequencing was carried out using naive CD4+ T cells from blood. This clonotype originated in a man between 18 and 35 years old with type 1 diabetes. CDR3 coding DNA: TGTGCCAGCAGTGCCCTCCCTGACAGGGAAAACATTCAGTACTTC. Residues: CASSALPDRENIQYF.